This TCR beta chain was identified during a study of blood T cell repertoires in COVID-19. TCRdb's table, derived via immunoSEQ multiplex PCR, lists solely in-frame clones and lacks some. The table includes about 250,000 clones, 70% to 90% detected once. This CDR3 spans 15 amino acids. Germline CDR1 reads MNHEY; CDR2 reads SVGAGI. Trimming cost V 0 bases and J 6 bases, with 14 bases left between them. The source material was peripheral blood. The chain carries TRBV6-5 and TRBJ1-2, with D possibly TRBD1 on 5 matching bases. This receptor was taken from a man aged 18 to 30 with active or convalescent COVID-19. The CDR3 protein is CASSYSIGGKDGYTF. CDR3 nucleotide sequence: TGTGCCAGCAGTTACTCGATCGGGGGAAAGGATGGCTACACCTTC.